This passage covers 8 T cell receptor beta chains from one sample sequenced in a study of cytomegalovirus exposure and HLA in healthy donors. Primers for the PCR totalled 60 Vbeta and 13 Jbeta. Clones were sequenced by immunoSEQ multiplex PCR, and TCRdb holds only the in-frame ones, with some missing. The sample holds approximately 130,000 clones, 83% seen once. The sample comprised PBMCs. The receptors stem from a man in his forties in good health and CMV-seronegative.

The chain employs TRBV28 and TRBJ1-5; TRBD1 might be the D (6 bases). CDR3 length: 16 amino acids. Germline V gives CDR1 MDHEN, CDR2 SYDVKM. Trimming left V 7 bases short and J 4 bases short, with 20 bases between. CDR3 sequence: CASTLLKGVLNQPQHF. CDR3 in DNA: TGTGCCAGCACCCTCCTTAAGGGGGTACTAAATCAGCCCCAGCATTTT.

The chain recombines TRBV4-1 with TRBJ2-1; possibly TRBD2 for D (5 bases). CDR1 is MGHRA and CDR2 is YSYEKL in the germline V gene. This CDR3 comprises 15 residues. V was cut by 1 base and J by 4 bases, with 11 bases left in between. The CDR3 sequence is CASSQVGVRYNEQFF. In DNA, the CDR3 is TGCGCCAGCAGCCAAGTCGGGGTACGTTACAATGAGCAGTTCTTC.

This chain connects TRBV29-1 to TRBJ1-2; D might be TRBD1 (6 bases). V shed 1 base and J shed 4 bases, with 19 bases lying between them. Germline lookup yields CDR1 SQVTM and CDR2 ANQGSEA. The CDR3 loop spans 16 amino acids. CDR3 DNA sequence: TGCAGCGTTGAAGGCTCGCAGGGACATAGTTCCTATGGCTACACCTTC. As protein: CSVEGSQGHSSYGYTF.

The chain combines TRBV19 with TRBJ2-3; no clear D. V was trimmed by 3 bases and J by 2 bases, leaving 3 bases between them. Germline assignment: CDR1 LNHDA and CDR2 SQIVND (reference sequence). The CDR3 has 12 residues. CDR3 loop: CASSMYTDTQYF. Written as DNA, the CDR3 is TGTGCCAGTAGTATGTACACAGATACGCAGTATTTT.

The chain joins TRBV11-2 to TRBJ1-1; TRBD1 matches at 8 bases. The CDR3 consists of 14 residues. V dropped 3 bases and J dropped 6; count of bases not matched to a gene: 6. Germline-derived CDR1 and CDR2 are SGHAT and FQNNGV. The CDR3 bases are TGTGCCAGCAGCTTTCAGGGGGCAAATTCTGAAGCTTTCTTT. It codes for CASSFQGANSEAFF.

This rearrangement joins TRBV11-3 to TRBJ2-7, with 7 bases lining up with TRBD2. Germline V gene sequence: CDR1 SGHNT, CDR2 YENEEA. The CDR3 is made up of 13 amino acids. Losses at the gene ends were 5 bases for V and 6 bases for J; bases not matched to a gene: 7. The CDR3 spells CASSRGSGGEQYF. The CDR3 DNA is TGTGCCAGCAGCCGCGGGTCGGGGGGCGAGCAGTACTTC.

The chain recombines TRBV10-3 with TRBJ2-7; the match to TRBD1 covers 8 bases. J gave up 4 bases and V 6 bases, and 8 bases lay outside the gene matches. This CDR3 has 14 amino acids. The germline gives CDR1 ENHRY, CDR2 SYGVKD. CDR3 DNA sequence: TGTGCCATCAGGGCTGGACAGGGAGTATACGAGCAGTACTTC. Translating gives CAIRAGQGVYEQYF.

The chain links TRBV2 to TRBJ2-3; 12 nucleotides match TRBD2. Germline CDR1 and CDR2: SNHLY and FYNNEI. The CDR3 sequence is 13 residues long. J was trimmed by 9 bases and V by 3 bases; bases with no gene match: 1. This chain's CDR3 is CASSDLAGGTQYF. Here the CDR3 DNA reads TGTGCCAGCAGTGACCTAGCGGGGGGGACGCAGTATTTT.